This T cell receptor (beta chain) was observed in a study of cytomegalovirus exposure and HLA in healthy donors. The wider study: Samples from HLA-typed donors yielded 65 million to 85 million unique TCRs in an early data release.

Both 60 Vbeta primers and 13 Jbeta primers went into the PCR. Profiled with immunoSEQ multiplex PCR; TCRdb holds only in-frame clones, not every one. The table includes about 110,000 clones, 65% to 85% detected once. V shed 2 bases, J shed 8 bases, and the junction held 4 bases outside the gene matches. The germline V gene encodes CDR1 SGHDT and CDR2 YYEEEE. The CDR3 covers 14 residues. The chain is built from TRBV5-6 and TRBJ1-6, with 7 nucleotides matching TRBD1. Material for sequencing was PBMCs. The sequence was collected from a man between 25 and 39 years old in good health and CMV-seropositive. The CDR3, as DNA: TGTGCCAGCAGCTTCCGACAGGGTTATTCACCCCTCCACTTT. The encoded protein is CASSFRQGYSPLHF.